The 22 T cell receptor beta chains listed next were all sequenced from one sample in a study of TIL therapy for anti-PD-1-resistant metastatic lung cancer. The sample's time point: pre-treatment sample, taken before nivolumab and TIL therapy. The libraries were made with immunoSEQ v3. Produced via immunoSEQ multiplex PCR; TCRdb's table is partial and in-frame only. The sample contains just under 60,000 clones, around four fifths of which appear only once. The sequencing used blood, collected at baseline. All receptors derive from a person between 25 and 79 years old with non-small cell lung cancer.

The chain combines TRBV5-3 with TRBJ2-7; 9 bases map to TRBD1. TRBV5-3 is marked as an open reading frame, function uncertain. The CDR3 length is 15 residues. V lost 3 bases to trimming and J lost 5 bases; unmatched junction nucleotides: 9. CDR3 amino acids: CARSSWTGEGNEQYF. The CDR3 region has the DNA TGTGCCAGAAGCTCCTGGACAGGGGAGGGGAACGAGCAGTACTTC.

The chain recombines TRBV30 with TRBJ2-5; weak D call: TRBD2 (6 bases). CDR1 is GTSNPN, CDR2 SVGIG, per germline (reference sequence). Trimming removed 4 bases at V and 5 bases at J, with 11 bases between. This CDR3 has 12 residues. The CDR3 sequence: CAWTGVRETQYF. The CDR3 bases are TGTGCCTGGACGGGAGTTCGCGAGACCCAGTACTTC.

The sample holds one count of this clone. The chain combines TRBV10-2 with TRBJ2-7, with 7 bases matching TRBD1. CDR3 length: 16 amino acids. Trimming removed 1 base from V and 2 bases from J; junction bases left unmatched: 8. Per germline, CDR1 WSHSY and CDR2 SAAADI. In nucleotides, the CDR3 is TGCGCCAGCAGTGAGTACGACAGGGTAGGGCCCTACGAGCAGTACTTC. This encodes CASSEYDRVGPYEQYF.

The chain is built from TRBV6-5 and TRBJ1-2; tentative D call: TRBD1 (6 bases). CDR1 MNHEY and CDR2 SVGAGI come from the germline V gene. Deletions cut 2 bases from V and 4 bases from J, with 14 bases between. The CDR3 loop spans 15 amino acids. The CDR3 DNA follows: TGTGCCAGCAGTTACCCTACAGGGACCTCCTATGGCTACACCTTC. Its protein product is CASSYPTGTSYGYTF.

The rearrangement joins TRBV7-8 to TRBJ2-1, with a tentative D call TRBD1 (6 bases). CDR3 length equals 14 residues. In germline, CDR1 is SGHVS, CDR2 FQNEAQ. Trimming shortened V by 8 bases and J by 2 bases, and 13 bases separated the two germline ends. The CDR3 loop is CASSSRGAYNEQFF. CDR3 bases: TGTGCCAGCTCGTCCAGGGGCGCCTACAATGAGCAGTTCTTC.

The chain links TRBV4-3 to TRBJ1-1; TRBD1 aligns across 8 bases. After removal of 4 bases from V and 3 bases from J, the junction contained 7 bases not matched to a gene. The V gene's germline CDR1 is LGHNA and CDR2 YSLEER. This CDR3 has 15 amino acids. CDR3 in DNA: TGCGCCAGCAGCCTTCGACACAGGGGGGACACTGAAGCTTTCTTT. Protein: CASSLRHRGDTEAFF.

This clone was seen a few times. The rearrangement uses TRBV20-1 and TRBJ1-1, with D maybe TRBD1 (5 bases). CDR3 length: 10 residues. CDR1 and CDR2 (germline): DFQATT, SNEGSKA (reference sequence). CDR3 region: CRARRGEAFF. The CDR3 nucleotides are TGCAGAGCCCGAAGGGGTGAAGCTTTCTTT.

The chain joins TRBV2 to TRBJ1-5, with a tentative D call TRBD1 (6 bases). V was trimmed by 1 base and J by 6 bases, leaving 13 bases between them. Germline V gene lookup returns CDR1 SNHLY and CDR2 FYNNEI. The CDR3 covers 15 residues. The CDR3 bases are TGTGCCAGCAGTGAAGATGTGACAGGCACTCAGCCCCAGCATTTT. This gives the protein CASSEDVTGTQPQHF.

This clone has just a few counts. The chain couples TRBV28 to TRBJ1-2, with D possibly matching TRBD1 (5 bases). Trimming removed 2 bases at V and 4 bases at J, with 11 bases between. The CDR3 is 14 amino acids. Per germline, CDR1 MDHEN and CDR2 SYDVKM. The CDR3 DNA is TGTGCCAGCAGTTTAATTGCCGGGACCTATGGCTACACCTTC. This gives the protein CASSLIAGTYGYTF.

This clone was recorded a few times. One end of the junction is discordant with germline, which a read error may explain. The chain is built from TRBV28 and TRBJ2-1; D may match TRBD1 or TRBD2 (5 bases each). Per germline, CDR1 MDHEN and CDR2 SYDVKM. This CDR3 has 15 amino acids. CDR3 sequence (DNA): TGTGCCAGCAGAACCGGGGCCCAAATCTACCATGAGCAGTTCTTC. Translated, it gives CASRTGAQIYHEQFF.

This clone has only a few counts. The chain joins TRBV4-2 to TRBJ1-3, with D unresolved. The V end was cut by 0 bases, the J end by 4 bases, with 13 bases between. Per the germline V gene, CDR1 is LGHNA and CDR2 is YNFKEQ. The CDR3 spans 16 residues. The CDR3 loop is CASSQEKRGSGNTIYF. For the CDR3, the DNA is TGTGCCAGCAGCCAAGAAAAGAGAGGTTCAGGAAACACCATATATTTT.

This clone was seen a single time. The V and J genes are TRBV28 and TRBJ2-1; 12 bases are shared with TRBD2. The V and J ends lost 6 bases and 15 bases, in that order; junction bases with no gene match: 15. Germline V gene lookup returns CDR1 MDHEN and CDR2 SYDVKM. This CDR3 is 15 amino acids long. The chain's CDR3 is CASSSTSGGRFLLFF. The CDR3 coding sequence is TGTGCCAGCAGCTCCACTAGCGGGGGGCGTTTCCTCCTGTTCTTC. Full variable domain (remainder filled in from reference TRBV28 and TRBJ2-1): DVKVTQSSRYLVKRTGEKVFLECVQDMDHENMFWYRQDPGLGLRLIYFSYDVKMKEKGDIPEGYSVSREKKERFSLILESASTNQTSMYLCASSSTSGGRFLLFFGPGTRLTVL.

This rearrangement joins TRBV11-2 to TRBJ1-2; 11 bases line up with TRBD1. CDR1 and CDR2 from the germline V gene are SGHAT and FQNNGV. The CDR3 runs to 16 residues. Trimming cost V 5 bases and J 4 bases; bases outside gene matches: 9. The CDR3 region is CASSRTGGSSIYGYTF. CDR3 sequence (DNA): TGTGCCAGCAGCAGGACAGGGGGCTCTTCAATCTATGGCTACACCTTC. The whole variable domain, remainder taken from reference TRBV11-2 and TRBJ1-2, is EAGVAQSPRYKIIEKRQSVAFWCNPISGHATLYWYQQILGQGPKLLIQFQNNGVVDDSQLPKDRFSAERLKGVDSTLKIQPAKLEDSAVYLCASSRTGGSSIYGYTFGSGTRLTVV.

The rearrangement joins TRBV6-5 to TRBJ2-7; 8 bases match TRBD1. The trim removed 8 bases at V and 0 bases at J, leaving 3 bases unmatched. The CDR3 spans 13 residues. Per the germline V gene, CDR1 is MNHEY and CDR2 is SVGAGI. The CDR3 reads CASRDRTSYEQYF. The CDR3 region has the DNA TGTGCCAGCCGGGACAGGACCTCCTACGAGCAGTACTTC.

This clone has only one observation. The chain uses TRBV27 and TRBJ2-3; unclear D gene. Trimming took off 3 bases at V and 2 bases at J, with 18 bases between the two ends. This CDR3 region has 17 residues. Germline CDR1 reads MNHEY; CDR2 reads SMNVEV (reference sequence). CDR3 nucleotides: TGTGCCAGCAGTTTCTCCGGAGAGGTCCTTCCCACAGATACGCAGTATTTT. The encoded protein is CASSFSGEVLPTDTQYF.

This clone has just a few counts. CDR3: CASRPQGPNQPQHF. CDR3 bases: TGTGCCAGCAGACCCCAAGGGCCCAATCAGCCCCAGCATTTT. V usage is TRBV28 and J usage is TRBJ1-5; D not certain. Looked up from germline, CDR1 is MDHEN and CDR2 is SYDVKM. CDR3 length: 14 residues. V lost 6 bases to trimming and J lost 3 bases, with 12 bases between them.

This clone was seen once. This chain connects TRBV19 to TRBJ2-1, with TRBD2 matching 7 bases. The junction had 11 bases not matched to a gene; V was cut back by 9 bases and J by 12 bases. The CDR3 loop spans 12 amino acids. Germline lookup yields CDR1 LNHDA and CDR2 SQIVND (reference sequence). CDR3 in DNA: TGTGCCAGCCGATATGGGGGAGGGAGGCAGTTCTTC. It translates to CASRYGGGRQFF.

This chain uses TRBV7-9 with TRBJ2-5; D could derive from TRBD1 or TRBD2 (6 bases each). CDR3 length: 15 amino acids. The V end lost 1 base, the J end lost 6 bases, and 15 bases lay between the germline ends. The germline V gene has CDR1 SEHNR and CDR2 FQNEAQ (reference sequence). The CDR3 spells CASSLGGTGRKTQYF. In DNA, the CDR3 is TGTGCCAGCAGCTTAGGGGGTACAGGGAGGAAGACCCAGTACTTC.

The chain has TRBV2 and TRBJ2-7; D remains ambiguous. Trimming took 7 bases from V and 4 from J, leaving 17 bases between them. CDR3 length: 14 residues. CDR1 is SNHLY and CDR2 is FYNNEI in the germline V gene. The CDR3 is CASTRAHGYYEQYF. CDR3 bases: TGTGCCAGCACTCGGGCCCATGGCTATTACGAGCAGTACTTC. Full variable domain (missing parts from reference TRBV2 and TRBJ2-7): EPEVTQTPSHQVTQMGQEVILRCVPISNHLYFYWYRQILGQKVEFLVSFYNNEISEKSEIFDDQFSVERPDGSNFTLKIRSTKLEDSAMYFCASTRAHGYYEQYFGPGTRLTVT.

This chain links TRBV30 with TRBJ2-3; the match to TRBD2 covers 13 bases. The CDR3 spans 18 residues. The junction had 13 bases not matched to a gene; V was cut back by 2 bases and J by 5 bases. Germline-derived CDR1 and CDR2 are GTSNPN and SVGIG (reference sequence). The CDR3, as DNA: TGTGCCTGGAGTCCAACCCGGACTAGCGGGAGTTATGAAGATACGCAGTATTTT. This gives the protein CAWSPTRTSGSYEDTQYF.

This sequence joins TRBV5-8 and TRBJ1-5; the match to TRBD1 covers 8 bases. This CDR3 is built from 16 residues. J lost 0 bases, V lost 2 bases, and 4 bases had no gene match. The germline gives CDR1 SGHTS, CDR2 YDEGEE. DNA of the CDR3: TGTGCCAGCAGCTTAGGACAGGGAACTAGCAATCAGCCCCAGCATTTT. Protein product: CASSLGQGTSNQPQHF.

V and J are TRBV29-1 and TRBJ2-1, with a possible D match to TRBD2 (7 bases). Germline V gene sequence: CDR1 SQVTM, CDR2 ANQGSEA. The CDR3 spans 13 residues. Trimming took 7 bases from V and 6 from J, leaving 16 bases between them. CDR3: CSASLAGANEQFF. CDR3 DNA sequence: TGCAGCGCTTCTCTGGCGGGGGCCAATGAGCAGTTCTTC.